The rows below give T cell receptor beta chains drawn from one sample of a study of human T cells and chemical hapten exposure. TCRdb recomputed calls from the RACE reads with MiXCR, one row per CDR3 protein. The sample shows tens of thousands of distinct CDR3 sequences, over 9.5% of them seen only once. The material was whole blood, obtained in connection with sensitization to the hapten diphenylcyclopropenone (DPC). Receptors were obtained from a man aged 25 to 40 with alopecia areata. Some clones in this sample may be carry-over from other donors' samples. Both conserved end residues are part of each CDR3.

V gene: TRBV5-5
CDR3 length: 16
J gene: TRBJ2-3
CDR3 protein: CASSPWTGSPTDTQYF

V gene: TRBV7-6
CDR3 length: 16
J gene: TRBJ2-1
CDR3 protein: CASSLGTGPDYNEQFF

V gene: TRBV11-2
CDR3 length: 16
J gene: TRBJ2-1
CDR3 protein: CASSTNRTESYNEQFF

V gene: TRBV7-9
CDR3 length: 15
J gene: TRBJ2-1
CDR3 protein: CASSLELDSRNEQFF

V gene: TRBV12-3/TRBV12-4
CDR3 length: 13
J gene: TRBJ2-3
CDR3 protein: CASSSDFEDTQYF

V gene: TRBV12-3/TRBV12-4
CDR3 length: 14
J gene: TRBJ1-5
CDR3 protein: CASSPSLSNQPQHF

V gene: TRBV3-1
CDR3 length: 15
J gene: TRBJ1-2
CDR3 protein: CASSQLPTGEYGYTF

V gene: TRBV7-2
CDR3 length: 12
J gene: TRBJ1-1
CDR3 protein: CASSFRTGRAFF

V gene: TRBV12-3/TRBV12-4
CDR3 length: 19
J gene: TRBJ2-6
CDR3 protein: CASSFWGRRAYSGANVLTF

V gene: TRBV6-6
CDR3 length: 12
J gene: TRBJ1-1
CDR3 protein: CAGGVGDTEAFF

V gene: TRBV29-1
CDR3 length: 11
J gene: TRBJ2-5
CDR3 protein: CSAGIQETQYF

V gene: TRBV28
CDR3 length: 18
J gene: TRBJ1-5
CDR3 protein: CASSLSRGAPRGNQPQHF

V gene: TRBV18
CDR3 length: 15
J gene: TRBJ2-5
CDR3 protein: CASSPRQGNQETQYF

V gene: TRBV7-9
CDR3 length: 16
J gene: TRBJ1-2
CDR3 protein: CASSATTGAVADGYTF

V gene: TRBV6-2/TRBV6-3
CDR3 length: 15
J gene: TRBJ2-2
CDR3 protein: CASIWGTSLTGELFF

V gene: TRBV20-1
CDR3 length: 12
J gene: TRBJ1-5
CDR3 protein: CSAREGYQPQHF

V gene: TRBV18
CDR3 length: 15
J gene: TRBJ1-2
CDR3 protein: CASSLLDRFDYGYTF